This T cell receptor beta chain came from a study of blood T cell repertoires in COVID-19. The overall study: The analysed material was cDNA or gDNA that came from T cells, B-cell-depleted T cells, or PBMCs.

With V trimmed by 7 bases and J by 7 bases, 9 bases remained unmatched. Germline-derived CDR1 and CDR2 are MDHEN and SYDVKM. The CDR3 consists of 13 residues. Original processing notes: How many nucleated cells were present was estimated from reference gene primer amplification. Assay: immunoSEQ multiplex PCR; the TCRdb copy retains only in-frame clones and omits some. The V and J calls and clone size come from that table; D and trimming were worked out from the DNA. Of over 80,000 clones listed, 80% are singletons. The TCR was taken from a woman aged 70-85 years with acute or convalescent COVID-19. The specimen sequenced was peripheral blood. V and J are TRBV28 and TRBJ1-2; 7 nucleotides line up with TRBD1. The CDR3 region has the DNA TGTGCCAGCACCTCACTGACAGGGACTGGCTACACCTTC. Encoded protein: CASTSLTGTGYTF.